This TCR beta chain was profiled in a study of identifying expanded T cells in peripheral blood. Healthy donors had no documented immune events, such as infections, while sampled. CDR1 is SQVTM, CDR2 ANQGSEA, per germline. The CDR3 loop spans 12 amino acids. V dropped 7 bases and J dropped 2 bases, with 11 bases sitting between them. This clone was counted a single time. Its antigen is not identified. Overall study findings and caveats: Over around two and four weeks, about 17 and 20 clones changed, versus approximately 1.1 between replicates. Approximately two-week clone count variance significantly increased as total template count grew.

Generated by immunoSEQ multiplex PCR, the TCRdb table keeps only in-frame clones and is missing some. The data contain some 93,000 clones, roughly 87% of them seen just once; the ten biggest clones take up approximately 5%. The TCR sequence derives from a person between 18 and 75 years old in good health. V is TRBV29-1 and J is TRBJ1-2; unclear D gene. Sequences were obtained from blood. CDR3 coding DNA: TGCAGCGCCCAAGGAGGGAACTATGGCTACACCTTC. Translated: CSAQGGNYGYTF.